A selection of T cell receptor beta chains follows, all from one sample in a study of T cells in Graves' hyperthyroidism and ophthalmopathy. One entry per CDR3 protein results from TCRdb running MiXCR on the multiplex PCR reads. In the table there are some 700,000 distinct CDR3 sequences, around 15% of which are singletons. Input material: blood. The receptors derive from a man aged 50 or older with Graves' hyperthyroidism. The CDR3 runs from the conserved cysteine through the conserved F or W. Fields, in order: V gene, CDR3 protein.

TRBV28,CASSPSTGAFSTDTQYF
TRBV28,CASSLQETGAMEPQHF
TRBV27,CASSLSMGGADTQYF
TRBV28,CATRATGTGVSPLHF
TRBV5-6,CASSSLIPYEQYF
TRBV9,CASSPHPSEGYNEQFF
TRBV5-1,CASRSQPNSGNTIYF
TRBV2,CASRGQGYSGDGYTF
TRBV3-1,CASSQVDSYEKEQYF
TRBV2,CASTESVLADNTGELFF
TRBV27,CASSFSSQGGTDKNIQYF
TRBV20-1,CSARVGTGSGNTIYF
TRBV12-3/TRBV12-4,CASSLTQGGRDEQFF
TRBV12-3/TRBV12-4,CASSLSSGTTVPPLHF
TRBV12-3/TRBV12-4,CTSSLGGNSPLHF
TRBV6-2/TRBV6-3,CASSYYDWEIAKNIQYF
TRBV27,CASSHRDRASPLHF
TRBV5-5,CASKIQGQAEGYTF
TRBV19,CASRRTGPTGELFF
TRBV10-3,CAITPDGQETQYF
TRBV2,CASSEGTGHGELFF
TRBV5-6,CASSFSGSAGDTQYF
TRBV20-1,CSAADSRKRYEQYF
TRBV9,CASSPPDGNTEAFF
TRBV30,CAWSVAGNTEASF
TRBV28,CASSQTGRWYEQFF
TRBV20-1,CSASTGQRGYTF
TRBV28,CASSPFRDTEAFF
TRBV27,CASSLNLGSGYTF
TRBV11-2,CASSLAGMASPLHF
TRBV10-2,CASSGWKDSDTQYF
TRBV20-1,CSAGGGLSDSYEQYF
TRBV6-2/TRBV6-3,CASSYSAQDLTDTQYF
TRBV5-1,CASRLIRGLAGYQETQYF
TRBV20-1,CSARDRSGRREKFYNEQFF
TRBV7-9,CASSFRTSSNEQFF
TRBV20-1,CSAAANTGYWSNQPQHF
TRBV19,CASSITGGGLEHEQYF
TRBV24-1,CATSDTGTGSDEQYF
TRBV6-1,CASSEEAFQPQHF
TRBV20-1,CSARGGSAYGYTF
TRBV12-3/TRBV12-4,CASSFPSETQYF
TRBV5-1,CATSGAANTGELFF
TRBV15,CATREPGDRALYGYTF
TRBV5-1,CASSLLGQSIPLNYGYTF
TRBV7-3,CASSPRGAGGTDTQYF
TRBV6-1,CASSEPRDRGLTDTQYF
TRBV10-3,CASTPGLAGFADTQYF
TRBV10-3,CAIRKQGSGETQYF
TRBV20-1,CSASLGQGLNYGYTF
TRBV9,CASSVSGRGGAQETQHF
TRBV9,CASSGTRGDGNTIYF